One and the same sample provided the 17 T cell receptor beta chains below, sequenced in a study of technical replicates of blood from several donors. Data came from immunoSEQ multiplex PCR; TCRdb stores just in-frame clones and leaves some out. The repertoire consists of about 15,000 clones, with under 90% occurring once and the leading ten covering around 11%. Sequenced: PBMCs. The receptors come from a human donor in good health.

CDR3 sequence reads: CASSDTGDADTQYF. CDR3 bases: TGTGCCAGCAGTGATACAGGGGACGCAGATACGCAGTATTTT. The chain couples TRBV6-1 to TRBJ2-3; 7 nucleotides align to TRBD1. V lost 3 bases to trimming and J lost 4 bases; unmatched junction nucleotides: 4. This CDR3 is 14 amino acids long. CDR1 is MNHNS and CDR2 is SASEGT in the germline V gene.

The CDR3 spells CASTVFTGIDTGELFF. CDR3 nucleotides: TGTGCCAGTACAGTATTTACAGGGATTGACACCGGGGAGCTGTTTTTT. The rearrangement links TRBV19 to TRBJ2-2; perhaps TRBD1 as D (6 bases). V shed 7 bases and J shed 3 bases, with 18 bases lying between them. The CDR3 sequence is 16 residues long. Germline CDR1 is LNHDA and CDR2 is SQIVND (reference sequence).

The rearrangement uses TRBV2 and TRBJ2-1; D perhaps matches TRBD1 (6 bases). Germline assignment: CDR1 SNHLY and CDR2 FYNNEI. The V end was cut by 8 bases, the J end by 7 bases, with 12 bases between. The CDR3 totals 12 residues. Here the CDR3 DNA reads TGTGCCAGCCACAAAGGGGGAAATGAGCAGTTCTTC. Residues: CASHKGGNEQFF.

CDR3 residues: CASSIILRGWAFF. CDR3 DNA sequence: TGTGCCAGTAGTATAATCCTCAGGGGATGGGCTTTCTTT. The chain carries TRBV19 and TRBJ1-1; tentatively, D is TRBD1 (6 bases). Germline V CDR1 and CDR2: LNHDA, SQIVND (reference sequence). Trimming stripped 2 bases from V and 11 bases from J, with 15 bases between. CDR3 length: 13 residues.

The rearrangement uses TRBV19 and TRBJ2-3; D not resolved. CDR1 LNHDA and CDR2 SQIVND come from the germline V gene (reference sequence). CDR3 size: 13 residues. Deletions cut 6 bases from V and 1 base from J, with 8 bases between. In DNA, the CDR3 is TGTGCCAGTAGCCCTGGAGGCACAGATACGCAGTATTTT. Protein sequence: CASSPGGTDTQYF.

This rearrangement joins TRBV6-5 to TRBJ2-7, with 8 nucleotides matching TRBD2. From germline, CDR1 is MNHEY and CDR2 SVGAGI. The trim removed 7 bases at V and 3 bases at J, leaving 8 bases unmatched. The CDR3 has 14 amino acids. CDR3 sequence reads: CASTELSGSYEQYF. As DNA, the CDR3 is TGTGCCAGCACCGAGCTGAGCGGGAGCTACGAGCAGTACTTC.

The rearrangement joins TRBV6-6 to TRBJ1-3, with D possibly TRBD1 on 5 matching bases. This CDR3 region has 13 residues. V was shortened by 6 bases and J by 4 bases, with 10 bases between the two germline ends. The germline gives CDR1 MNHNY, CDR2 SVGAGI (reference sequence). The CDR3 is CASRAGGGNTIYF. In DNA, the CDR3 is TGTGCCAGCAGGGCGGGGGGAGGAAACACCATATATTTT.

The rearrangement joins TRBV29-1 to TRBJ2-3; perhaps TRBD2 as D (7 bases). The CDR3 consists of 13 residues. CDR1 SQVTM and CDR2 ANQGSEA come from the germline V gene. With 3 bases removed from V and 5 bases from J, the gap between germline ends came to 12 bases. CDR3 protein: CSVDTGREDTQYF. The CDR3 coding sequence is TGCAGCGTTGACACAGGGAGGGAAGATACGCAGTATTTT.

The chain employs TRBV5-1 and TRBJ2-1; 7 positions agree with TRBD2. The CDR3 consists of 16 residues. Trimming took 3 bases from V and 4 from J; bases not matched to a gene: 10. Germline V CDR1 and CDR2: SGHRS, YFSETQ. The CDR3 region is CASSSTNLAVYNEQFF. In DNA form, the CDR3 reads TGCGCCAGCAGCTCCACCAATCTAGCGGTATACAATGAGCAGTTCTTC.

J is TRBJ2-3 and V is TRBV6-1, with 10 bases lining up with TRBD1. This CDR3 has 16 residues. Germline trimming cut 3 bases from V and 1 base from J; bases unmatched to any gene: 4. CDR1 and CDR2 (germline): MNHNS, SASEGT. CDR3 sequence reads: CASSEGQGMGTDTQYF. DNA for the CDR3: TGTGCCAGCAGTGAGGGACAGGGGATGGGCACAGATACGCAGTATTTT.

This chain connects TRBV6-1 to TRBJ1-5; possibly TRBD1 for D (6 bases). This CDR3 is built from 14 residues. Trimming pared 3 bases from V and 4 bases from J, leaving 10 bases between. Germline CDR1 and CDR2: MNHNS and SASEGT. CDR3: CASSEDSENQPQHF. CDR3 nucleotides: TGTGCCAGCAGTGAGGACAGTGAAAATCAGCCCCAGCATTTT.

The CDR3 region has the DNA TGTGCCAGCAGCATAGGGGCTAGCGGGAGCGCCCACAATGAGCAGTTCTTC. Translation gives CASSIGASGSAHNEQFF. The chain couples TRBV7-3 to TRBJ2-1, with 10 bases fitting TRBD2. This CDR3 contains 17 residues. CDR1 SGHTA and CDR2 FQGTGA come from the germline V gene. Trimming at V came to 5 bases and at J to 5 bases, leaving 12 bases not matched to a gene.

The chain carries TRBV10-3 and TRBJ1-2; a weak D match, TRBD1 (5 bases). V lost 3 bases and J lost 4, with 15 bases in between. The CDR3 covers 15 residues. Germline lookup yields CDR1 ENHRY and CDR2 SYGVKD. DNA for the CDR3: TGTGCCATCAGTGAAAAGGGGCAAAGCTTCTATGGCTACACCTTC. The encoded protein is CAISEKGQSFYGYTF.

V usage is TRBV6-6 and J usage is TRBJ1-3, with a tentative D call TRBD1 (5 bases). V was cut by 6 bases and J by 0 bases, with 9 bases left in between. This CDR3 comprises 14 residues. In germline, CDR1 is MNHNY, CDR2 SVGAGI (reference sequence). The CDR3, as DNA: TGTGCCAGCAGCCACAGGAGCTCTGGAAACACCATATATTTT. It is translated as CASSHRSSGNTIYF.

This chain connects TRBV19 to TRBJ2-3, with 11 nucleotides matching TRBD2. CDR3 length: 18 residues. Germline CDR1 is LNHDA and CDR2 is SQIVND (reference sequence). The J segment lost 1 base and the V segment lost 0 bases, leaving 6 bases of the junction unmatched. The CDR3 DNA reads TGTGCCAGTAGTATAGACGCCCCGGGACTAGCGGGCACAGATACGCAGTATTTT. Its translation: CASSIDAPGLAGTDTQYF.

The chain couples TRBV5-1 to TRBJ2-5; 8 bases match TRBD2. CDR1 is SGHRS, CDR2 YFSETQ, per germline. V was pared by 0 bases and J by 4 bases, with 11 bases of the junction left unmatched. The CDR3 totals 17 residues. This CDR3 reads CASSLGLAGQVGETQYF. In DNA, the CDR3 is TGCGCCAGCAGCTTGGGGCTAGCGGGCCAAGTGGGAGAGACCCAGTACTTC. The complete variable domain, with remaining parts taken from reference TRBV5-1 and TRBJ2-5, reads KAGVTQTPRYLIKTRGQQVTLSCSPISGHRSVSWYQQTPGQGLQFLFEYFSETQRNKGNFPGRFSGRQFSNSRSEMNVSTLELGDSALYLCASSLGLAGQVGETQYFGPGTRLLVL.

The V call is TRBV7-6, the J call TRBJ1-1; D is unclear. CDR3 length: 14 residues. The germline CDR1 and CDR2 sequences are SGHVS and FNYEAQ. V gave up 5 bases and J gave up 1 base, with 11 bases separating them. The CDR3 DNA follows: TGTGCCAGCAGCCACCGTGGCAAGAACACTGAAGCTTTCTTT. It specifies CASSHRGKNTEAFF.